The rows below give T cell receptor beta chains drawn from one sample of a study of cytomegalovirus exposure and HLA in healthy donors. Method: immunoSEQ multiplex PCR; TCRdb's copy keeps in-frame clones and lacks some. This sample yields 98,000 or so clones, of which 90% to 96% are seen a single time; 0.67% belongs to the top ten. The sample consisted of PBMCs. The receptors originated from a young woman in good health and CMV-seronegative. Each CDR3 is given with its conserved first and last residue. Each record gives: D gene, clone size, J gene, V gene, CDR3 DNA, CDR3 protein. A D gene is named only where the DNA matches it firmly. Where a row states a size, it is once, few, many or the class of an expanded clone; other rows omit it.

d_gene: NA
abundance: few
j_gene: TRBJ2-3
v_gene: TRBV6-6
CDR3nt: TGTGCCAGCAGTTACACCGGGGGTGGTACAGATACGCAGTATTTT
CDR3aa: CASSYTGGGTDTQYF

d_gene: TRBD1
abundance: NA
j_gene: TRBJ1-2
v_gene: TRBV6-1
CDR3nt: TGTGCCAGCAGTGAACCAAGGGGGACAGCGAACTTCTATGGCTACACCTTC
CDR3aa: CASSEPRGTANFYGYTF

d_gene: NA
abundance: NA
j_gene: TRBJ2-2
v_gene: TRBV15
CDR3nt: TGTGCCACCAGCAGCGGACATCACACCGGGGAGCTGTTTTTT
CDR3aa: CATSSGHHTGELFF

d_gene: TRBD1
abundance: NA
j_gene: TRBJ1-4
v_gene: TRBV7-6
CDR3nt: TGTGCCAGCAGCCTGACAGGGCTCAATGAAAAACTGTTTTTT
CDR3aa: CASSLTGLNEKLFF

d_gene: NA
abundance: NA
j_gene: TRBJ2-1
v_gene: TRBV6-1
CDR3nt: TGTGCCAGCAGTGACAGGGGAGAATACAATGAGCAGTTCTTC
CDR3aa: CASSDRGEYNEQFF

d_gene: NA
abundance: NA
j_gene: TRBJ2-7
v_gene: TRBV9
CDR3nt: TGTGCCAGCAGCGTAGGCAGTACCTACGAGCAGTACTTC
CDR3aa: CASSVGSTYEQYF

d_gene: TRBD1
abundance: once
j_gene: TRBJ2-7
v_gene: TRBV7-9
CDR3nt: TGTGCCAGCAGCTTAGCGGACAGGGCCCACGAGCAGTACTTC
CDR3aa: CASSLADRAHEQYF

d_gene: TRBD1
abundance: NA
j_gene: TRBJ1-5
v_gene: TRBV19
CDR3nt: TGTGCCAGTAGTCAGATCGACAGGGTGGGGCAGCCCCAGCATTTT
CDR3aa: CASSQIDRVGQPQHF

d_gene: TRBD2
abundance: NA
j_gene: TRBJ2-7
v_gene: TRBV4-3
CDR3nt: TGCGCCAGCAGCCAAGATCGTAGCGGGGTCTCCTACGAGCAGTACTTC
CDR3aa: CASSQDRSGVSYEQYF

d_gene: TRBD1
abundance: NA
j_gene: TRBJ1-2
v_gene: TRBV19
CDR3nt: TGTGCCAGTTCTCAATATACAGGGGATGGCTACACCTTC
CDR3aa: CASSQYTGDGYTF

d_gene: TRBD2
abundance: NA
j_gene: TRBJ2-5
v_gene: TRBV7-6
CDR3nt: TGTGCCAGCAGCCTCAGCGGGGGTAGGGAGACCCAGTACTTC
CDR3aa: CASSLSGGRETQYF

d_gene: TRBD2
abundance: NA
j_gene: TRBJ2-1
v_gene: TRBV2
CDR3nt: TGTGCCAGCAGTGAAGCGTTGCCTAGCGGGGGGGCCTGGCAGTTCTTC
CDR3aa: CASSEALPSGGAWQFF

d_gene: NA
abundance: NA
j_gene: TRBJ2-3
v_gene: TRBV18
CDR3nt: TGTGCCAGCTCACCACCGAGGGTCACAAACACAGATACGCAGTATTTT
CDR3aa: CASSPPRVTNTDTQYF

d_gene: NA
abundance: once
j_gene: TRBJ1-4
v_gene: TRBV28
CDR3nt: TGTGCCAGCAGTTTATTGCCAGGCTCTAATGAAAAACTGTTTTTT
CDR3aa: CASSLLPGSNEKLFF

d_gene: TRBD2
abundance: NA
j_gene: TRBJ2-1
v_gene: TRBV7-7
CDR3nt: TGTGCCAGCAGCTTAGGGGGACTAGCCGACAATGAGCAGTTCTTC
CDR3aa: CASSLGGLADNEQFF

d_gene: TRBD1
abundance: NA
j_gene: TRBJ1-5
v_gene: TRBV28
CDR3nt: TGTGCCAGCAAAAACGCCGGGACAGCTTACAATCAGCCCCAGCATTTT
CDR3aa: CASKNAGTAYNQPQHF

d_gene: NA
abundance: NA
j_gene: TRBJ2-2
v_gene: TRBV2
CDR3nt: TGTGCCAGCAGGAATATAGCAGGAGCGGCCGGGGAGCTGTTTTTT
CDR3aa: CASRNIAGAAGELFF

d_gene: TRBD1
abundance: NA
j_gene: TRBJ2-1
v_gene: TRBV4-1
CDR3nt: TGCGCCAGCAGCCAAGCACAAACAGGGGCCGATGAGCAGTTCTTC
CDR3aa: CASSQAQTGADEQFF

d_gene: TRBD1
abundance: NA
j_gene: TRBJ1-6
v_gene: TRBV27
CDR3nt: TGTGCCAGCAGTCTACGGACAGGGGTTTCACCCCTCCACTTT
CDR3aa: CASSLRTGVSPLHF

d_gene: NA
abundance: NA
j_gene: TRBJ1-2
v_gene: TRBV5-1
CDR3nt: TGCGCCAGCAGCTTGGAAAGGGGTGGCAATGGCTACACCTTC
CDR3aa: CASSLERGGNGYTF

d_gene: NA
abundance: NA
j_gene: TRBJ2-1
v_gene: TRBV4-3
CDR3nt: TGCGCCAGCAGCCAAGATCGTCCCGTGGCCAATGAGCAGTTCTTC
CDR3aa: CASSQDRPVANEQFF

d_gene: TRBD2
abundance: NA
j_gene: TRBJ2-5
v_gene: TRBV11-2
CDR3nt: TGTGCCAGCAGCACCGGGGGGGGCGGGGCGGCCCAGTACTTC
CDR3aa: CASSTGGGGAAQYF

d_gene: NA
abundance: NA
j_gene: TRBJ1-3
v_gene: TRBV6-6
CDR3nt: TGTGCCAGCAGTTCGTCAGGGGCCCCCTCTGGAAACACCATATATTTT
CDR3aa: CASSSSGAPSGNTIYF

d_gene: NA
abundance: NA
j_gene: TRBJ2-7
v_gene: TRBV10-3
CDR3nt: TGTGCCATCAGTACAGGGACGGGCGACGAGCAGTACTTC
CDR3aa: CAISTGTGDEQYF

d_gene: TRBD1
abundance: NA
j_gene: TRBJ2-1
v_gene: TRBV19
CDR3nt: TGTGCCAGTAGTATATTGGACAGGGTCGATGAGCAGTTCTTC
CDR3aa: CASSILDRVDEQFF

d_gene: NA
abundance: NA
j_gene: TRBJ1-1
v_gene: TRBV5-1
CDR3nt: TGCGCCAGCAGCCCACAGGGAAACACTGAAGCTTTCTTT
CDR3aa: CASSPQGNTEAFF

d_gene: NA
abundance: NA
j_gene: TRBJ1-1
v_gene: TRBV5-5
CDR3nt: TGTGCCAGCAGCTTGGGGGGGCGCCTGGGCACTGAAGCTTTCTTT
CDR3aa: CASSLGGRLGTEAFF

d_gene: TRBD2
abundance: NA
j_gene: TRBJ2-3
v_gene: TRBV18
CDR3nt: TGTGCCAGCTCACCTTCTAGCGGGGGGAGCACAGATACGCAGTATTTT
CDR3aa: CASSPSSGGSTDTQYF

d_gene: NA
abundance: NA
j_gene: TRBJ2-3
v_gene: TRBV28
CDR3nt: TGTGCCAGCAGTTTAGGAGTTCCCCTAACTGGCACAGATACGCAGTATTTT
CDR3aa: CASSLGVPLTGTDTQYF

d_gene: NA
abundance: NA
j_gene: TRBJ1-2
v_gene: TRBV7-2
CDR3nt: TGTGCCAGCAGCTTATCCCCAGGAACAGGGAAAGTACGGTATGGCTACACCTTC
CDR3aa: CASSLSPGTGKVRYGYTF

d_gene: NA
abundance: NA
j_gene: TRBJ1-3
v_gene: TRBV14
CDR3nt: TGTGCCAGCAGCCAAGACTACTCTGGAAACACCATATATTTT
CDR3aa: CASSQDYSGNTIYF

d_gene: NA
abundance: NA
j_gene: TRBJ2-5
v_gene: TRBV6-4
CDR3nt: TGTGCCAGCAGTGACTCGAGACTGGCCCAAGAGACCCAGTACTTC
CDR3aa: CASSDSRLAQETQYF

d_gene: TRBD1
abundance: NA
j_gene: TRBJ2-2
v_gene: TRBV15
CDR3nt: TGTGCCACCAGCAGAGTCCCGGGACAGGGTCGGAACGGGGAGCTGTTTTTT
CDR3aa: CATSRVPGQGRNGELFF

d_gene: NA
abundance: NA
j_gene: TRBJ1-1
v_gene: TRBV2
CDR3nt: TGTGCCAGCAGTGAATTTATAGCTAACACTGAAGCTTTCTTT
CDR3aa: CASSEFIANTEAFF

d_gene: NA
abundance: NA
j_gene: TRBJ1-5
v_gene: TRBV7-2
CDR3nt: TGTGCCAGCAGCTTAGCGACTACCGGCAATCAGCCCCAGCATTTT
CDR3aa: CASSLATTGNQPQHF

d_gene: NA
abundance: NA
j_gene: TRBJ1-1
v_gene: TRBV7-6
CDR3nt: TGTGCCAGCACCTCCGACGAGTCGATCAGGACTGAAGCTTTCTTT
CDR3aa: CASTSDESIRTEAFF

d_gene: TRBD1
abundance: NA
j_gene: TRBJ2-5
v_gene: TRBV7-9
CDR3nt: TGTGCCAGCAGCTGGACACCGGGACAGGCAAGGCAAGAGACCCAGTACTTC
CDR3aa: CASSWTPGQARQETQYF

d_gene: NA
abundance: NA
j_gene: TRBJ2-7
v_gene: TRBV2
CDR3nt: TGTGCCAGCAGTGAGCCGGACAGTTCTACCTACGAGCAGTACTTC
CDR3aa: CASSEPDSSTYEQYF

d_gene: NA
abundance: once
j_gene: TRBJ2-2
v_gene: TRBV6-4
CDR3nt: TGTGCCAGCAGTGTCGACAGCACCGGGGAGCTGTTTTTT
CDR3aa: CASSVDSTGELFF

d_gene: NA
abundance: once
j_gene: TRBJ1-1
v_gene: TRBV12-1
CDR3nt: TGTGCCAGCAGCCCGGACCAGGGTTCTTCTGAAGCTTTCTTT
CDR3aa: CASSPDQGSSEAFF

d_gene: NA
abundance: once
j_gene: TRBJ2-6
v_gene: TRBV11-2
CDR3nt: TGTGCCAGCAGCTTAGTTCGCAGGGGCCTCTCTGGGGCCAACGTCCTGACTTTC
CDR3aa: CASSLVRRGLSGANVLTF

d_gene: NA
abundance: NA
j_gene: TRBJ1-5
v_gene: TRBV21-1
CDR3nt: TGTGCCAGCAGCAAAGGGTTAGAGGGCGTGAGCAATCAGCCCCAGCATTTT
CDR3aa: CASSKGLEGVSNQPQHF

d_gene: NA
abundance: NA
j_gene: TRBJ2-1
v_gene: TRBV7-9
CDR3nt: TGTGCCAGCAGCTTAGCGGGGGGAAACTACAATGAGCAGTTCTTC
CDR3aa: CASSLAGGNYNEQFF

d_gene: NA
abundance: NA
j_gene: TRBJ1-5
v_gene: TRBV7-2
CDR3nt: TGTGCCAGCAGCTCCAACTATCAGCCCCAGCATTTT
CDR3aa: CASSSNYQPQHF

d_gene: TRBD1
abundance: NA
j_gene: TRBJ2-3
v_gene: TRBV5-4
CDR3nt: TGTGCCAGCAGCGCACCGGGACAGGGACCAGATACGCAGTATTTT
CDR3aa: CASSAPGQGPDTQYF

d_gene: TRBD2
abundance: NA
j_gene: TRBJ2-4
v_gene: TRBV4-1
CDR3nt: TGCGCCAGCAGCCAAGGGATCCTAGCGGGGGGGTTGCGGAACATTCAGTACTTC
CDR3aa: CASSQGILAGGLRNIQYF

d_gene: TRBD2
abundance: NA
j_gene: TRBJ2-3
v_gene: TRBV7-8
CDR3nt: TGTGCCAGCAGCTTAATGTTTGCGGGGGGGGATATAGATACGCAGTATTTT
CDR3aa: CASSLMFAGGDIDTQYF

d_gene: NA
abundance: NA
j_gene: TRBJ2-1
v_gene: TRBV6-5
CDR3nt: TGTGCCAGCAGTTACTCGACCAGGGGTTATGAGCAGTTCTTC
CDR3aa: CASSYSTRGYEQFF

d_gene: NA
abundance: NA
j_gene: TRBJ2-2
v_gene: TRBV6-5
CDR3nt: TGTGCCAGCAGGCGTTTCGGGGGGGAGCTGTTTTTT
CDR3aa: CASRRFGGELFF

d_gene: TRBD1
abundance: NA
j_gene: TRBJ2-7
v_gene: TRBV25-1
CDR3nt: TGTGCCAGCAGTGTCCTGACAGGGATCGGACTCTACGAGCAGTACTTC
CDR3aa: CASSVLTGIGLYEQYF

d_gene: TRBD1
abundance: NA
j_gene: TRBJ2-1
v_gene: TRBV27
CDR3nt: TGTGCCAGCAGTCCCGGGACAGGGGCCCATGAGCAGTTCTTC
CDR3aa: CASSPGTGAHEQFF

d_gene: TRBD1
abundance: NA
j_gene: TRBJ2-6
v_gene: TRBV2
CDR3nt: TGTGCCAGCAGTGCACAAGGGAGGACAGGGCTCGCTGGGGCCAACGTCCTGACTTTC
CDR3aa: CASSAQGRTGLAGANVLTF